This T cell receptor beta chain was sequenced in a study of post-analysis software for immune sequencing data. Broader study findings: Batch-matched samples strongly co-clustered by F measure.

V was pared by 1 base and J by 4 bases, with 8 bases of the junction left unmatched. CDR3 length: 16 amino acids. Germline V gene lookup returns CDR1 MGHRA and CDR2 YSYEKL. This clonotype was counted ten times or more. The antigen is not known. The library was made from cDNA and included unique molecular identifiers. TCRdb ran MiXCR on the PCR reads and lists one entry per CDR3 protein. The sample lists about 160,000 distinct CDR3 sequences; 35% to 40% were seen once. The specimen comprised blood, sampled after autologous hematopoietic stem cell transplantation. The sequence derives from a girl under 18 with multiple sclerosis. The chain is built from TRBV4-1 and TRBJ2-3, with 7 positions matching TRBD2. The CDR3 DNA follows: TGCGCCAGCAGCCAAGCTGCGGGAGATTGGGCAGATACGCAGTATTTT. Translation: CASSQAAGDWADTQYF.